The present entry profiles one T cell receptor (beta chain) with its context. The antigen is undetermined. The data were produced by immunoSEQ multiplex PCR, yet TCRdb's version contains in-frame clones alone and is incomplete. The table includes fewer than 120,000 clones, around nine tenths detected once. The data originate from a study of siplizumab effects on memory and regulatory T cells. Study-wide results and limits: Naive T cells were seen as more diverse than memory cells and as major alloresponse contributors. Of the alloreactive clones, only a minor fraction mapped to unstimulated subsets.

There are 15 residues in the CDR3. Trimming removed 2 bases from V and 5 bases from J, with 16 bases in between. Looked up from germline, CDR1 is SGHKS and CDR2 is YYEKEE (reference sequence). This chain uses TRBV5-5 with TRBJ1-2, with a possible D match to TRBD1 (5 bases). Sequenced: CD4+ T cells sorted from blood. The sequence was collected from a human donor in good health. As DNA, the CDR3 is TGTGCCAGCAGCTTTGGGGGTATAGGGATGTATGGCTACACCTTC. Its translation is CASSFGGIGMYGYTF.